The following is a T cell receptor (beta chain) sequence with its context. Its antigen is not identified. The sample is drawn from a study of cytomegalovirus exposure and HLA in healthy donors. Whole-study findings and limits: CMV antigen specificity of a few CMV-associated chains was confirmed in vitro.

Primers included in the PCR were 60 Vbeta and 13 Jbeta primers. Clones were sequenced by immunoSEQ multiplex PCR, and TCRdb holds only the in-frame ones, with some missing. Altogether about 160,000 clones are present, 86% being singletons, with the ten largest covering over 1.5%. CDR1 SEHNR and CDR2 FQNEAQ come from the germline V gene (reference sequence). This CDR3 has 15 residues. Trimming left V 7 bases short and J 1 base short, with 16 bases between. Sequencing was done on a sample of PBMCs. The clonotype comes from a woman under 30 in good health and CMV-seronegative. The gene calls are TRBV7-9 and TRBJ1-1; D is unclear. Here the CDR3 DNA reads TGTGCCAGCATCCTACCGCGGGTTTCGAACACTGAAGCTTTCTTT. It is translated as CASILPRVSNTEAFF.